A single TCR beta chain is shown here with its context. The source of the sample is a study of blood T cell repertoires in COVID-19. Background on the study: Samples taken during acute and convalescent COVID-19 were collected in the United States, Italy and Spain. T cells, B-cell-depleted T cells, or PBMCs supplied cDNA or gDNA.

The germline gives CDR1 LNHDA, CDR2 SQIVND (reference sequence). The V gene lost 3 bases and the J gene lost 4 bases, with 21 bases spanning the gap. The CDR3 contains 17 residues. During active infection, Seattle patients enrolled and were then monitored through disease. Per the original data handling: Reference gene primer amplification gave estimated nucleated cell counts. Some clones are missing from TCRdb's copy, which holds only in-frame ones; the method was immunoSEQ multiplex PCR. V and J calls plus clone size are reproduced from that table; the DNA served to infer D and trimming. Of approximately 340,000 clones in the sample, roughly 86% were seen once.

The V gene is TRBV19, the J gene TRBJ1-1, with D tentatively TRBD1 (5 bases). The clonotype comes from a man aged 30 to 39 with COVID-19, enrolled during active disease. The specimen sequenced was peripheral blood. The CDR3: CASSMGRGKLWTTEAFF. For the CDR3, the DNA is TGTGCCAGTAGTATGGGCCGGGGGAAGCTTTGGACCACTGAAGCTTTCTTT.